The clone carrying this TCR beta chain was picked up a small number of times. Its antigen is not identified. This specimen belongs to a study of neoadjuvant anti-PD-1 for oral cavity cancer. Background on the study: Patients without progression got a fourth dose around day 43. Study outcomes and limitations: With a few patients per group, TCR findings need larger cohorts.

Stage II-IVA oral cavity squamous cell carcinoma was new and untreated by systemic or radiation therapy. Cohort: HPV-negative, locally advanced oral cavity squamous cell carcinoma patients. Only in-frame clones appear in the TCRdb table, and some are missing; sequencing was by immunoSEQ multiplex PCR. The data hold more than 7,000 clones, with 48% observed a single time. This CDR3 has 13 amino acids. Germline-derived CDR1 and CDR2 are SQVTM and ANQGSEA. The V and J ends lost 5 bases and 10 bases, in that order; junction bases with no gene match: 9. V and J are TRBV29-1 and TRBJ1-4, with TRBD1 identical over 8 bases. The TCR sequence derives from a person aged 40 to 85 with oral cavity squamous cell carcinoma. The source was tumor tissue, collected before nivolumab (anti-PD-1) treatment. CDR3 DNA sequence: TGCAGCGTTTTGGACTTGGGGACAGGAAAACTGTTTTTT. Protein sequence: CSVLDLGTGKLFF. Drawing the rest from reference TRBV29-1 and TRBJ1-4, the complete variable domain is SAVISQKPSRDICQRGTSLTIQCQVDSQVTMMFWYRQQPGQSLTLIATANQGSEATYESGFVIDKFPISRPNLTFSTLTVSNMSPEDSSIYLCSVLDLGTGKLFFGSGTQLSVL.